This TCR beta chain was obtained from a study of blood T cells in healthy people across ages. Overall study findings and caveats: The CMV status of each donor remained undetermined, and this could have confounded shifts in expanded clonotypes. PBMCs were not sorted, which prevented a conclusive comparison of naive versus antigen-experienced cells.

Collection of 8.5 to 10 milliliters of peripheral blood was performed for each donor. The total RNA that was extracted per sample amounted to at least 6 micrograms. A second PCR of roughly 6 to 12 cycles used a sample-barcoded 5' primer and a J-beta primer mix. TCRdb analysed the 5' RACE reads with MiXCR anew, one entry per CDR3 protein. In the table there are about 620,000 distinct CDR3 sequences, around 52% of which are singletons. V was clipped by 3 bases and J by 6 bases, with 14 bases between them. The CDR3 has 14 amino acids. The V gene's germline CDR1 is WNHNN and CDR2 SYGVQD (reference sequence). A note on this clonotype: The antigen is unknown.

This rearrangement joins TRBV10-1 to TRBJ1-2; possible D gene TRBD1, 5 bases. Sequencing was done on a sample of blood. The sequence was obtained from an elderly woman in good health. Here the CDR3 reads CASSDAEQADGYTF. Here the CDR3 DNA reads TGCGCCAGCAGTGATGCCGAACAGGCCGATGGCTACACCTTC.